The rows below give T cell receptor beta chains drawn from one sample of a study of blood T cell repertoires in COVID-19. The table came from immunoSEQ multiplex PCR; TCRdb's copy has only in-frame clones and leaves some out. The data contain under 300,000 clones, around four fifths of them singletons. The material sequenced was peripheral blood. These receptors all stem from a woman in her sixties with active or convalescent COVID-19. Both conserved end residues are part of each CDR3. D genes are given only for firm matches. Not all rows give a size; the values are once, few, many and, for expanded clones, a class.

d_call j_call v_call clone_size cdr3_aa cdr3_nt
. TRBJ2-5 TRBV7-2 . CASSWGRSIETQYF TGTGCCAGCAGCTGGGGCCGTTCCATAGAGACCCAGTACTTC
. TRBJ2-2 TRBV27 . CASSLSAEGTKRNTGELFF TGTGCCAGCAGTTTATCCGCGGAGGGAACAAAAAGGAACACCGGGGAGCTGTTTTTT
. TRBJ1-3 TRBV11-3 . CASSTDFGNTIYF TGTGCCAGCAGTACCGACTTTGGAAACACCATATATTTT
. TRBJ1-1 TRBV5-4 . CASSRGWGENTEAFF TGTGCCAGCAGCCGGGGGTGGGGTGAGAACACTGAAGCTTTCTTT
. TRBJ1-3 TRBV27 few CASSLTPLGQAGNTIYF TGTGCCAGCAGTCTTACCCCGCTTGGGCAGGCTGGAAACACCATATATTTT
TRBD2 TRBJ2-3 TRBV3-1/TRBV3-2 . CASSRTGTRPTDTQYF TGTGCCAGCAGCCGTACCGGGACTAGGCCCACAGATACGCAGTATTTT
TRBD1 TRBJ1-5 TRBV19 . CASGTGWGQPQHF TGTGCCAGTGGGACAGGGTGGGGTCAGCCCCAGCATTTT
TRBD1 TRBJ1-6 TRBV5-5 few CASSLVSPGQLYNSPLHF TGTGCCAGCAGCTTGGTTTCCCCGGGACAGCTCTATAATTCACCCCTCCACTTT
. TRBJ1-1 TRBV6-6 . CASSPRTERNTEAFF TGTGCCAGCAGCCCTCGGACTGAGCGGAACACTGAAGCTTTCTTT
. TRBJ2-1 TRBV29-1 . CSVKDSLEQFF TGCAGCGTAAAAGACAGCCTTGAGCAGTTCTTC
TRBD1 TRBJ2-1 TRBV20-1 . CSASVGTGGILEQFF TGCAGTGCTAGTGTCGGGACAGGGGGCATATTGGAGCAGTTCTTC
TRBD2 TRBJ2-1 TRBV5-1 . CASSLGLAGSGYNEQFF TGCGCCAGCAGCTTAGGACTAGCGGGATCAGGCTACAATGAGCAGTTCTTC
TRBD1 TRBJ2-3 TRBV5-1 . CASSLAEGPGETGGDADTQYF TGCGCCAGCAGCTTGGCTGAAGGCCCAGGGGAGACAGGGGGCGACGCAGATACGCAGTATTTT
. TRBJ2-5 TRBV7-8 . CASSLGTISQETQYF TGTGCCAGCAGCTTAGGGACTATCTCCCAAGAGACCCAGTACTTC